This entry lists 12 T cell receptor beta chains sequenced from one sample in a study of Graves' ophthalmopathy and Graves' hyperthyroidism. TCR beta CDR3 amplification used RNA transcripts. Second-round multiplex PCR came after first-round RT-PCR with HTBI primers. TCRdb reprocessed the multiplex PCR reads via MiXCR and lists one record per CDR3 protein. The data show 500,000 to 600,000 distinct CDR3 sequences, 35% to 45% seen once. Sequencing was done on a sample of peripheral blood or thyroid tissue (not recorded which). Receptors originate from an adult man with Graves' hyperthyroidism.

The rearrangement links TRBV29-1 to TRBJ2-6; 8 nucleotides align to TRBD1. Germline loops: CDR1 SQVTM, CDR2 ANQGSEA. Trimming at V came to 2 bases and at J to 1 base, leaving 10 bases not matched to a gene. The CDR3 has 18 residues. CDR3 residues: CSVESARQGASGANVLTF. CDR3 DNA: TGCAGCGTTGAATCCGCTCGGCAGGGGGCGTCTGGGGCCAACGTCCTGACTTTC.

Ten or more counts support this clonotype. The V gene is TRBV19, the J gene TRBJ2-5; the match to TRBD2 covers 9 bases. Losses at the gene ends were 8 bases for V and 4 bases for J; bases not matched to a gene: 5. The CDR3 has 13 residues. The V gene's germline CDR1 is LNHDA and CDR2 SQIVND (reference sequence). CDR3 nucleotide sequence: TGTGCCAGTGGCGCGGGAGGGAGAGAGACCCAGTACTTC. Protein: CASGAGGRETQYF.

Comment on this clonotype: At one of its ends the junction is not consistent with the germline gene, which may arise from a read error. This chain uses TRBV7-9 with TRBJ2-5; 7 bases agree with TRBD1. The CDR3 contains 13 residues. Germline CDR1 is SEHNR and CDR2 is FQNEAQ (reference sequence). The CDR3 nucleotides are TGTGCCAGCAGCTTATCCCAGGGGGAGATCCAGTACTTC. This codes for CASSLSQGEIQYF. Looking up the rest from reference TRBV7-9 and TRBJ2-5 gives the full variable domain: DTGVSQNPRHKITKRGQNVTFRCDPISEHNRLYWYRQTLGQGPEFLTYFQNEAQLEKSRLLSDRFSAERPKGSFSTLEIQRTEQGDSAMYLCASSLSQGEIQYFGPGTRLLVL.

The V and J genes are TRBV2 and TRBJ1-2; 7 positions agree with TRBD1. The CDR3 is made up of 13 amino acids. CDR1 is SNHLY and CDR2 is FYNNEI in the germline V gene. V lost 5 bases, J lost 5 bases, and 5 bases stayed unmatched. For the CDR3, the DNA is TGTGCCAGCAGTTTAGGACAGGAATATGGCTACACCTTC. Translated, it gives CASSLGQEYGYTF.

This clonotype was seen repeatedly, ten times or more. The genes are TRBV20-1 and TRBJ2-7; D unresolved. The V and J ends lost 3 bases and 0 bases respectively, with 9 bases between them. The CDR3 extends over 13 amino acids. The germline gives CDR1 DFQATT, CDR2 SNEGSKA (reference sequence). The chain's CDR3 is CSARFADSYEQYF. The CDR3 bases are TGCAGTGCTAGGTTCGCGGACTCCTACGAGCAGTACTTC.

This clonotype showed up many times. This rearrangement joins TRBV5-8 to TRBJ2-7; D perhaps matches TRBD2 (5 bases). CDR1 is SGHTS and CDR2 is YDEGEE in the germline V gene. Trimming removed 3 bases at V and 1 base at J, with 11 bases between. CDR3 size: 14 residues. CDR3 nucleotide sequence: TGTGCCAGCAGCTCGAGAGGGATTTCCTACGAGCAGTACTTC. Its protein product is CASSSRGISYEQYF. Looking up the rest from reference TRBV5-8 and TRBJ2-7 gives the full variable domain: EAGVTQSPTHLIKTRGQQATLRCSPISGHTSVYWYQQALGLGLQFLLWYDEGEERNRGNFPPRFSGRQFPNYSSELNVNALELEDSALYLCASSSRGISYEQYFGPGTRLTVT.

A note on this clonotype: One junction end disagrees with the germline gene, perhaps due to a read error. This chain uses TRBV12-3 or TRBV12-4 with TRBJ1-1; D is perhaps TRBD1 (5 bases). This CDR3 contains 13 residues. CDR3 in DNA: TGTGCCAGCAGAAGGGGTGTGGGGACTGGAGCTTTCTTT. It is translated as CASRRGVGTGAFF.

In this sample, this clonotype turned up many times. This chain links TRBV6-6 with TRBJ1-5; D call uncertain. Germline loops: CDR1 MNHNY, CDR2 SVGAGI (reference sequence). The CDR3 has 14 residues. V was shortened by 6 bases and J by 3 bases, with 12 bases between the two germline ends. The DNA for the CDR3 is TGTGCCAGCAGCCCGGACGGAAACAATCAGCCCCAGCATTTT. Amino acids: CASSPDGNNQPQHF.

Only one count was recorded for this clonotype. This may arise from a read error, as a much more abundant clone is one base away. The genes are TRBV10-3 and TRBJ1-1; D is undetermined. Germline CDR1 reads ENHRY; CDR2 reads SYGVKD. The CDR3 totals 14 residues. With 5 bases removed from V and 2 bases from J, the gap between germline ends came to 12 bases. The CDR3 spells CAISYSKPNTEAFF. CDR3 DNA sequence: TGTGCCATCAGTTACTCGAAACCAAACACTGAAGCTTTCTTT.

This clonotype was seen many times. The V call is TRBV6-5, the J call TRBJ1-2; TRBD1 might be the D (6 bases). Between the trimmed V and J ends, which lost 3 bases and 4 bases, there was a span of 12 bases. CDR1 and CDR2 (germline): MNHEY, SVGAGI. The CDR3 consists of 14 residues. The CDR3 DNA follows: TGTGCCAGCAGTTATGGAGGGGGGGGCTATGGCTACACCTTC. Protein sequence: CASSYGGGGYGYTF.

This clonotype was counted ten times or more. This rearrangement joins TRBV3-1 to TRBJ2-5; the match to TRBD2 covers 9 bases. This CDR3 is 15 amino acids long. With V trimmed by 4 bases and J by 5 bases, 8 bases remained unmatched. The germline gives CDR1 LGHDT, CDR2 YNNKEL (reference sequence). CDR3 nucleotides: TGTGCCAGCAGCCCAGTAGCGGGAGCTGGGGAGACCCAGTACTTC. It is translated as CASSPVAGAGETQYF.

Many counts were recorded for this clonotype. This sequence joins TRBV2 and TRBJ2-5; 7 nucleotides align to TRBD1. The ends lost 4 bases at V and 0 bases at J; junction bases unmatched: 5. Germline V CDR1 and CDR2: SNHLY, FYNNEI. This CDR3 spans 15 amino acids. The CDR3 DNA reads TGTGCCAGCAGTGTTGAGACAGGGTACCAAGAGACCCAGTACTTC. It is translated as CASSVETGYQETQYF. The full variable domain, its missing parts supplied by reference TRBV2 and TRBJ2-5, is EPEVTQTPSHQVTQMGQEVILRCVPISNHLYFYWYRQILGQKVEFLVSFYNNEISEKSEIFDDQFSVERPDGSNFTLKIRSTKLEDSAMYFCASSVETGYQETQYFGPGTRLLVL.